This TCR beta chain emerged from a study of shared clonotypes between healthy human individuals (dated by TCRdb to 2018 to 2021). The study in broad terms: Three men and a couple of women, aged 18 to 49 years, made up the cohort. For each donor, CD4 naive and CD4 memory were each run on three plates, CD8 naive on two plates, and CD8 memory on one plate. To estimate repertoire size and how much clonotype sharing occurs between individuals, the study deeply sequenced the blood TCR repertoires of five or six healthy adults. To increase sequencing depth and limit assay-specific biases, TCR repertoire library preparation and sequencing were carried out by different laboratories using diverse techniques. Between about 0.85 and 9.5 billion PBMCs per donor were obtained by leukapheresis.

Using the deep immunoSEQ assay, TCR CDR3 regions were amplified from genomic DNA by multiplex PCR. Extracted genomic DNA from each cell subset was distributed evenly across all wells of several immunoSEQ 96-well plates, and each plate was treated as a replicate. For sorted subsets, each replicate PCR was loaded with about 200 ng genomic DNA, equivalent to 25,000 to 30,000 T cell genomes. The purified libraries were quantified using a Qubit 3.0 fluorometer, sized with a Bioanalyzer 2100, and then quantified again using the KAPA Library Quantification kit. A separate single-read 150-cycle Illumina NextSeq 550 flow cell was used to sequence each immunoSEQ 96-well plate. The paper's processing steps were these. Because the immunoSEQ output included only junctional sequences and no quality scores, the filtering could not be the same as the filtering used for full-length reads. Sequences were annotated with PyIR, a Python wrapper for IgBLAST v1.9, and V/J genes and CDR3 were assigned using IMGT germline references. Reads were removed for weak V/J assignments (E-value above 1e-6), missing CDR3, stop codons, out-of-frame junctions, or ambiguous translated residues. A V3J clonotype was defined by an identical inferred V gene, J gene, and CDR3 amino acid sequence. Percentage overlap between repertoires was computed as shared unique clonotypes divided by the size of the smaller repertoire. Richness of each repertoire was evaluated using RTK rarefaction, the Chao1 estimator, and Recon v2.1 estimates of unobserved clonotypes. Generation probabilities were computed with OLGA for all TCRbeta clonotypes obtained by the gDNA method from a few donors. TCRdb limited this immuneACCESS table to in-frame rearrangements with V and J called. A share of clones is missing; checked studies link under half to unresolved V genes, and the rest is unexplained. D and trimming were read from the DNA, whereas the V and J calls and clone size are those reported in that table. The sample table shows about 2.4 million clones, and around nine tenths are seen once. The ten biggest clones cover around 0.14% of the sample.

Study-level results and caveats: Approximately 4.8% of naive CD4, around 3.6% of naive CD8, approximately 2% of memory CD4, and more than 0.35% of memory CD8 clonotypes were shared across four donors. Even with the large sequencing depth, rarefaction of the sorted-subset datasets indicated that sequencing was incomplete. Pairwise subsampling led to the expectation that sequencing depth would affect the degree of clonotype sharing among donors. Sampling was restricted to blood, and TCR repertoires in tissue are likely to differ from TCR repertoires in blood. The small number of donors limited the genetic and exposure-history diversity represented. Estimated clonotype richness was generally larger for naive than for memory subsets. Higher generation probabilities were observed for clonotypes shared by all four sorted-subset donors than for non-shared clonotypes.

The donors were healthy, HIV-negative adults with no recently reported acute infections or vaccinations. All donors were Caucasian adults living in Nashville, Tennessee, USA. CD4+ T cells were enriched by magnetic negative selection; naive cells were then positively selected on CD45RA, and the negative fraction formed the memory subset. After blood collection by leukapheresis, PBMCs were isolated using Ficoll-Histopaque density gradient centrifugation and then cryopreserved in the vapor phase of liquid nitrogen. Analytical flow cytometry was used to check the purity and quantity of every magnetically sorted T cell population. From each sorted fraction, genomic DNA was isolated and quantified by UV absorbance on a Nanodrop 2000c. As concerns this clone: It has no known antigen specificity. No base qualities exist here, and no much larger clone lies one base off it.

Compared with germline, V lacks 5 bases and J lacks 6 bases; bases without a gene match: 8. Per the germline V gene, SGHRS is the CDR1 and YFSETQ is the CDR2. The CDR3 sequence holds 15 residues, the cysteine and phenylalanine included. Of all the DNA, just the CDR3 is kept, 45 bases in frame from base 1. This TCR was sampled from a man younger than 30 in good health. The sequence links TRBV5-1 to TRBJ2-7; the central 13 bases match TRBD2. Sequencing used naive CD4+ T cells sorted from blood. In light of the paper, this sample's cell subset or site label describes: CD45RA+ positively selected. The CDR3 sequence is CASSSGTSGVGEQYF. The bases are TGCGCCAGCAGTTCGGGGACTAGCGGGGTCGGCGAGCAGTACTTC.